The next 32 T cell receptor beta chains were all read from a single sample in a study of OX40 agonist ivuxolimab in advanced cancers. Profiling relied on immunoSEQ multiplex PCR, and the TCRdb table lists in-frame clones only, not all of them. The data contain roughly 25,000 clones, roughly 79% of them singletons. The sequencing used CD4+ or CD8+ T cells sorted from blood, collected in a trial of the OX40 agonist ivuxolimab. The receptors come from an adult with an advanced solid tumor such as melanoma, head and neck, liver or kidney cancer.

The gene calls are TRBV9 and TRBJ2-1; 9 positions agree with TRBD1. There are 15 residues in the CDR3. CDR1 and CDR2 (germline): SGDLS, YYNGEE. J gave up 10 bases and V 0 bases, and 8 bases lay outside the gene matches. The CDR3 DNA reads as TGTGCCAGCAGCGTAGTGGACAGGGGATTCTGGGAGCAGTTCTTC. This encodes CASSVVDRGFWEQFF. Full variable domain (outside the CDR3, taken from reference TRBV9 and TRBJ2-1): DSGVTQTPKHLITATGQRVTLRCSPRSGDLSVYWYQQSLDQGLQFLIQYYNGEERAKGNILERFSAQQFPDLHSELNLSSLELGDSALYFCASSVVDRGFWEQFFGPGTRLTVL.

The chain carries TRBV2 and TRBJ1-1; D may be TRBD1 (6 bases). CDR1 and CDR2 from the germline V gene are SNHLY and FYNNEI. This CDR3 has 17 residues. Trimming took 6 bases from V and 0 from J, leaving 20 bases between them. For the CDR3, the DNA is TGTGCCAGCAGCCTTCGATCCCAGGGGACAATGAACACTGAAGCTTTCTTT. Its protein product is CASSLRSQGTMNTEAFF. Using reference TRBV2 and TRBJ1-1 for the parts outside the CDR3, the full variable domain is EPEVTQTPSHQVTQMGQEVILRCVPISNHLYFYWYRQILGQKVEFLVSFYNNEISEKSEIFDDQFSVERPDGSNFTLKIRSTKLEDSAMYFCASSLRSQGTMNTEAFFGQGTRLTVV.

The table lists this clone with a few counts. This chain joins TRBV6-5 and TRBJ1-4; D gene unclear. Germline V gene data show CDR1 as MNHEY and CDR2 as SVGAGI. Trimming stripped 0 bases from V and 3 bases from J, with 11 bases between. The length of the CDR3 is 16 residues. As DNA, the CDR3 is TGTGCCAGCAGTTACTCGTGGAGGGCGGCTAATGAAAAACTGTTTTTT. Translating gives CASSYSWRAANEKLFF.

The gene calls are TRBV11-2 and TRBJ1-6; D uncertain. The germline V and J ends were trimmed by 1 base and 10 bases, with 14 bases remaining between them. Germline CDR1 is SGHAT and CDR2 is FQNNGV. The CDR3 totals 15 residues. CDR3 amino acids: CASSLVTTGRSPLHF. Written as DNA, the CDR3 is TGTGCCAGCAGCTTAGTGACAACTGGGCGGTCACCCCTCCACTTT.

V and J are TRBV28 and TRBJ2-1, with 8 bases aligning to TRBD2. With 2 bases clipped from V and 2 bases from J, the junction kept 11 bases outside the gene matches. The CDR3 spans 18 residues. Per germline, CDR1 MDHEN and CDR2 SYDVKM. CDR3 nucleotides: TGTGCCAGCAGTTTACTGATTAAGCGGGAGCCCCCCTACAATGAGCAGTTCTTC. Translation: CASSLLIKREPPYNEQFF.

CDR3 sequence: CASSTSPYTQYF. In DNA form, the CDR3 reads TGTGCCAGCAGCACCTCCCCATATACGCAGTATTTT. V and J are TRBV9 and TRBJ2-3; D gene unclear. Trimming took off 4 bases at V and 7 bases at J, with 10 bases between the two ends. This CDR3 is built from 12 residues. The germline V gene has CDR1 SGDLS and CDR2 YYNGEE. Full variable domain (rest looked up from reference TRBV9 and TRBJ2-3): DSGVTQTPKHLITATGQRVTLRCSPRSGDLSVYWYQQSLDQGLQFLIQYYNGEERAKGNILERFSAQQFPDLHSELNLSSLELGDSALYFCASSTSPYTQYFGPGTRLTVL.

This clone is labeled as medium-sized. This sequence joins TRBV4-1 and TRBJ1-1, with a weak D call TRBD1 (5 bases). The CDR3 is 17 amino acids. Germline assignment: CDR1 MGHRA and CDR2 YSYEKL. Deletions cut 0 bases from V and 2 bases from J, with 16 bases between. The CDR3 DNA sequence: TGCGCCAGCAGCCAAGAAATCGGGGGGGGAGCTAACACTGAAGCTTTCTTT. It is translated as CASSQEIGGGANTEAFF.

The J gene is TRBJ1-5, the V gene TRBV7-8; TRBD1 agrees at 7 bases. The V gene's germline CDR1 is SGHVS and CDR2 FQNEAQ. The trim removed 1 base at V and 1 base at J, leaving 7 bases unmatched. The CDR3 runs 17 residues. CDR3 DNA: TGTGCCAGCAGCTTAGGCCCCCGACAGGGAAGCAATCAGCCCCAGCATTTT. It encodes CASSLGPRQGSNQPQHF. Full variable domain (remainder filled in from reference TRBV7-8 and TRBJ1-5): GAGVSQSPRYKVAKRGQDVALRCDPISGHVSLFWYQQALGQGPEFLTYFQNEAQLDKSGLPSDRFFAERPEGSVSTLKIQRTQQEDSAVYLCASSLGPRQGSNQPQHFGDGTRLSIL.

The V gene is TRBV4-1, the J gene TRBJ2-7; 8 nucleotides match TRBD1. Trimming took 3 bases from V and 3 from J; bases not matched to a gene: 4. CDR1 and CDR2 (germline): MGHRA, YSYEKL. The CDR3 contains 14 residues. The CDR3: CASSQDRELYEQYF. The CDR3, as DNA: TGCGCCAGCAGCCAGGACAGGGAGCTCTACGAGCAGTACTTC.

V is TRBV9 and J is TRBJ2-5, with 8 bases identical to TRBD1. Germline lookup yields CDR1 SGDLS and CDR2 YYNGEE. Trimming cost V 5 bases and J 5 bases; bases outside gene matches: 17. CDR3 size: 17 residues. The CDR3, as DNA: TGTGCCAGCAGGTTTGGGAAACAGGGGGGACTTTCGGAGACCCAGTACTTC. It codes for CASRFGKQGGLSETQYF.

In nucleotides, the CDR3 is TGCGCCAGCAGCCTATCGGACTCAAACACCATATATTTT. Translation gives CASSLSDSNTIYF. The V call is TRBV4-1, the J call TRBJ1-3, with D hard to call. The CDR3 loop spans 13 amino acids. Germline assignment: CDR1 MGHRA and CDR2 YSYEKL. Trimming removed 4 bases from V and 6 bases from J, with 10 bases in between.

The rearrangement joins TRBV13 to TRBJ2-5; 9 bases are a match to TRBD1. This CDR3 spans 14 amino acids. Looked up from germline, CDR1 is PRHDT and CDR2 is FYEKMQ (reference sequence). Trimming removed 5 bases from V and 3 bases from J; junction bases left unmatched: 4. CDR3 in DNA: TGTGCCAGCAGCCCGCGGACAGGGGAAGAGACCCAGTACTTC. Encoded protein: CASSPRTGEETQYF.

The sample holds one count of this clone. The gene calls are TRBV4-1 and TRBJ2-7; D is unclear. The CDR3 sequence is 13 residues long. The germline gives CDR1 MGHRA, CDR2 YSYEKL. With 8 bases removed from V and 0 bases from J, the gap between germline ends came to 11 bases. CDR3 protein: CASATESSYEQYF. The CDR3 bases are TGCGCCAGCGCAACGGAGAGCTCCTACGAGCAGTACTTC.

The chain employs TRBV5-6 and TRBJ2-7, with D tentatively TRBD2 (7 bases). Germline-derived CDR1 and CDR2 are SGHDT and YYEEEE. The CDR3 loop spans 13 amino acids. Trimming left V 4 bases short and J 2 bases short, with 10 bases between. The CDR3 DNA sequence: TGTGCCAGCAGCGCCGGGGGGCCCTACGAGCAGTACTTC. This codes for CASSAGGPYEQYF.

The V call is TRBV9, the J call TRBJ2-3; 10 positions match TRBD1. The CDR3 length is 16 residues. V gave up 3 bases and J gave up 4 bases; unmatched junction bases: 8. CDR1 and CDR2 from the germline V gene are SGDLS and YYNGEE. The CDR3 is CASSATTGTGADTQYF. In nucleotides, the CDR3 is TGTGCCAGCAGCGCGACTACAGGGACAGGGGCAGATACGCAGTATTTT.

The gene calls are TRBV30 and TRBJ2-2; D not certain. Germline V gene data show CDR1 as GTSNPN and CDR2 as SVGIG (reference sequence). Between the trimmed V and J ends, which lost 4 bases and 0 bases, there was a span of 3 bases. CDR3 length equals 12 residues. The CDR3 reads CAWIPNTGELFF. CDR3 coding DNA: TGTGCCTGGATCCCGAACACCGGGGAGCTGTTTTTT.

V usage is TRBV30 and J usage is TRBJ1-5; TRBD1 agrees at 9 bases. Germline V gene lookup returns CDR1 GTSNPN and CDR2 SVGIG (reference sequence). The J segment lost 5 bases and the V segment lost 2 bases, leaving 4 bases of the junction unmatched. CDR3 size: 14 residues. The CDR3 DNA reads as TGTGCCTGGAGTCCTACAGGGGGCGATCAGCCCCAGCATTTT. It yields the protein CAWSPTGGDQPQHF.

The gene calls are TRBV5-1 and TRBJ1-4; D is uncertain. The CDR3 is 14 amino acids. Trimming removed 3 bases from V and 13 bases from J, with 19 bases in between. The germline V gene has CDR1 SGHRS and CDR2 YFSETQ. The CDR3: CASSWAFVGPLLFF. DNA for the CDR3: TGCGCCAGCAGCTGGGCCTTTGTTGGCCCCCTACTGTTTTTT.

The chain has TRBV7-9 and TRBJ2-7; 7 bases fit TRBD1. The CDR3 is 14 amino acids. After removal of 6 bases from V and 0 bases from J, the junction contained 5 bases not matched to a gene. The germline V gene has CDR1 SEHNR and CDR2 FQNEAQ (reference sequence). The CDR3 sequence: CASRQGDSSYEQYF. The CDR3 DNA is TGTGCCAGCAGGCAAGGGGACAGCTCCTACGAGCAGTACTTC.

The gene calls are TRBV7-2 and TRBJ1-4; D perhaps matches TRBD1 (6 bases). Between the trimmed V and J ends, which lost 0 bases and 3 bases, there was a span of 23 bases. This CDR3 has 20 amino acids. Germline V gene data show CDR1 as SGHTA and CDR2 as FQGNSA. CDR3 amino acids: CASSLAPPPRLDRSNEKLFF. The CDR3 nucleotides read TGTGCCAGCAGCTTAGCCCCCCCTCCACGCCTCGACAGGTCTAATGAAAAACTGTTTTTT.

There are a few counts of this clone. The J gene is TRBJ2-5, the V gene TRBV6-5; either TRBD1 or TRBD2 may fit D (5 bases each). Trimming pared 2 bases from V and 3 bases from J, leaving 13 bases between. The CDR3 sequence is 15 residues long. Germline-derived CDR1 and CDR2 are MNHEY and SVGAGI. Here the CDR3 DNA reads TGTGCCAGCAGTTACACGGGGCAGGGAGAAGAGACCCAGTACTTC. Protein sequence: CASSYTGQGEETQYF.

This chain uses TRBV30 with TRBJ1-1, with D perhaps TRBD1 (5 bases). Germline lookup yields CDR1 GTSNPN and CDR2 SVGIG (reference sequence). The CDR3 length is 12 residues. The V and J ends lost 5 bases and 8 bases respectively, with 15 bases between them. The CDR3 DNA reads as TGTGCCTGGGCCACCGGGACTATCGAAGCTTTCTTT. It yields the protein CAWATGTIEAFF.

This chain connects TRBV13 to TRBJ2-3, with TRBD2 matching 13 bases. Trimming removed 0 bases from V and 2 bases from J; junction bases left unmatched: 2. CDR3 size: 17 residues. The germline V gene encodes CDR1 PRHDT and CDR2 FYEKMQ (reference sequence). CDR3 sequence: CASSLGGLAGITDTQYF. The CDR3 DNA follows: TGTGCCAGCAGCTTAGGGGGACTAGCGGGGATCACAGATACGCAGTATTTT. Complete variable domain (other parts from reference TRBV13 and TRBJ2-3): AAGVIQSPRHLIKEKRETATLKCYPIPRHDTVYWYQQGPGQDPQFLISFYEKMQSDKGSIPDRFSAQQFSDYHSELNMSSLELGDSALYFCASSLGGLAGITDTQYFGPGTRLTVL.

V usage is TRBV30 and J usage is TRBJ2-3; TRBD2 matches 8 bases. Germline V gene data show CDR1 as GTSNPN and CDR2 as SVGIG (reference sequence). This CDR3 region has 16 residues. J gave up 4 bases and V 5 bases, and 14 bases lay outside the gene matches. The CDR3 DNA reads TGTGCCTGGCATGCCTGGGGAGCGGGAGTGGCAGATACGCAGTATTTT. Translating gives CAWHAWGAGVADTQYF.

This chain links TRBV7-9 with TRBJ1-2, with D perhaps matching TRBD1 (6 bases). CDR1 is SEHNR and CDR2 is FQNEAQ in the germline V gene (reference sequence). Trimming shortened V by 1 base and J by 6 bases, and 15 bases separated the two germline ends. CDR3 length: 15 amino acids. The CDR3 region has the DNA TGTGCCAGCAGCTTAGAACCTGACAGGATCGATGGCTACACCTTC. It translates to CASSLEPDRIDGYTF.

DNA of the CDR3: TGTGCCAGCAGTTTAGAGCTGTACGCTTTCTTT. Residues: CASSLELYAFF. The chain employs TRBV28 and TRBJ1-1; D is uncertain. Germline loops: CDR1 MDHEN, CDR2 SYDVKM. Between the trimmed V and J ends, which lost 2 bases and 11 bases, there was a span of 9 bases. This CDR3 is 11 amino acids long.

The J gene is TRBJ2-7, the V gene TRBV9, with unresolved D. The CDR3 loop spans 15 amino acids. Trimming removed 0 bases from V and 0 bases from J, with 10 bases in between. CDR1 SGDLS and CDR2 YYNGEE come from the germline V gene. The CDR3 here is CASSVDNSPSYEQYF. CDR3 sequence (DNA): TGTGCCAGCAGCGTAGACAACTCCCCCTCCTACGAGCAGTACTTC.

Within the sample, this clone is medium-sized. The rearrangement uses TRBV28 and TRBJ2-3; 10 nucleotides agree with TRBD2. Germline CDR1 reads MDHEN; CDR2 reads SYDVKM. Losses at the gene ends were 6 bases for V and 4 bases for J; bases not matched to a gene: 19. This CDR3 is 19 amino acids long. This CDR3 is CASSRAGTSAFMGADTQYF. The CDR3, as DNA: TGTGCCAGCAGCCGAGCCGGGACTAGCGCCTTTATGGGGGCAGATACGCAGTATTTT.

The chain has TRBV28 and TRBJ2-7; D is undetermined. There are 15 residues in the CDR3. Germline CDR1 is MDHEN and CDR2 is SYDVKM. Trimming shortened V by 6 bases and J by 0 bases, and 15 bases separated the two germline ends. CDR3 residues: CASRKTDRASYEQYF. CDR3 nucleotides: TGTGCCAGCAGGAAGACGGACCGAGCCTCCTACGAGCAGTACTTC.

This clone was seen once. The chain carries TRBV27 and TRBJ1-5, with 9 bases aligning to TRBD1. The CDR3 is 16 residues long. Per the germline V gene, CDR1 is MNHEY and CDR2 is SMNVEV (reference sequence). The V gene end was trimmed by 6 bases and the J gene end by 6 bases; junction bases not matched to a gene: 12. CDR3 residues: CASSPTTGGGFQPQHF. The CDR3 DNA follows: TGTGCCAGCAGCCCAACGACAGGGGGAGGTTTTCAGCCCCAGCATTTT.

The chain combines TRBV19 with TRBJ2-1; D not certain. V lost 5 bases to trimming and J lost 7 bases, with 12 bases between them. The CDR3 has 13 amino acids. Germline V gene lookup returns CDR1 LNHDA and CDR2 SQIVND (reference sequence). The CDR3 loop is CASSASVVNEQFF. The CDR3 nucleotides are TGTGCCAGTAGTGCTTCTGTAGTAAATGAGCAGTTCTTC. Full variable domain (remainder filled in from reference TRBV19 and TRBJ2-1): DGGITQSPKYLFRKEGQNVTLSCEQNLNHDAMYWYRQDPGQGLRLIYYSQIVNDFQKGDIAEGYSVSREKKESFPLTVTSAQKNPTAFYLCASSASVVNEQFFGPGTRLTVL.

The chain carries TRBV25-1 and TRBJ2-7; 10 positions match TRBD2. This CDR3 spans 14 amino acids. Trimming removed 6 bases from V and 6 bases from J; junction bases left unmatched: 8. Germline assignment: CDR1 MGHDK and CDR2 SYGVNS. This CDR3 is CASRLAGSLGEQYF. CDR3 coding DNA: TGTGCCAGCAGACTAGCGGGATCTCTAGGCGAGCAGTACTTC.